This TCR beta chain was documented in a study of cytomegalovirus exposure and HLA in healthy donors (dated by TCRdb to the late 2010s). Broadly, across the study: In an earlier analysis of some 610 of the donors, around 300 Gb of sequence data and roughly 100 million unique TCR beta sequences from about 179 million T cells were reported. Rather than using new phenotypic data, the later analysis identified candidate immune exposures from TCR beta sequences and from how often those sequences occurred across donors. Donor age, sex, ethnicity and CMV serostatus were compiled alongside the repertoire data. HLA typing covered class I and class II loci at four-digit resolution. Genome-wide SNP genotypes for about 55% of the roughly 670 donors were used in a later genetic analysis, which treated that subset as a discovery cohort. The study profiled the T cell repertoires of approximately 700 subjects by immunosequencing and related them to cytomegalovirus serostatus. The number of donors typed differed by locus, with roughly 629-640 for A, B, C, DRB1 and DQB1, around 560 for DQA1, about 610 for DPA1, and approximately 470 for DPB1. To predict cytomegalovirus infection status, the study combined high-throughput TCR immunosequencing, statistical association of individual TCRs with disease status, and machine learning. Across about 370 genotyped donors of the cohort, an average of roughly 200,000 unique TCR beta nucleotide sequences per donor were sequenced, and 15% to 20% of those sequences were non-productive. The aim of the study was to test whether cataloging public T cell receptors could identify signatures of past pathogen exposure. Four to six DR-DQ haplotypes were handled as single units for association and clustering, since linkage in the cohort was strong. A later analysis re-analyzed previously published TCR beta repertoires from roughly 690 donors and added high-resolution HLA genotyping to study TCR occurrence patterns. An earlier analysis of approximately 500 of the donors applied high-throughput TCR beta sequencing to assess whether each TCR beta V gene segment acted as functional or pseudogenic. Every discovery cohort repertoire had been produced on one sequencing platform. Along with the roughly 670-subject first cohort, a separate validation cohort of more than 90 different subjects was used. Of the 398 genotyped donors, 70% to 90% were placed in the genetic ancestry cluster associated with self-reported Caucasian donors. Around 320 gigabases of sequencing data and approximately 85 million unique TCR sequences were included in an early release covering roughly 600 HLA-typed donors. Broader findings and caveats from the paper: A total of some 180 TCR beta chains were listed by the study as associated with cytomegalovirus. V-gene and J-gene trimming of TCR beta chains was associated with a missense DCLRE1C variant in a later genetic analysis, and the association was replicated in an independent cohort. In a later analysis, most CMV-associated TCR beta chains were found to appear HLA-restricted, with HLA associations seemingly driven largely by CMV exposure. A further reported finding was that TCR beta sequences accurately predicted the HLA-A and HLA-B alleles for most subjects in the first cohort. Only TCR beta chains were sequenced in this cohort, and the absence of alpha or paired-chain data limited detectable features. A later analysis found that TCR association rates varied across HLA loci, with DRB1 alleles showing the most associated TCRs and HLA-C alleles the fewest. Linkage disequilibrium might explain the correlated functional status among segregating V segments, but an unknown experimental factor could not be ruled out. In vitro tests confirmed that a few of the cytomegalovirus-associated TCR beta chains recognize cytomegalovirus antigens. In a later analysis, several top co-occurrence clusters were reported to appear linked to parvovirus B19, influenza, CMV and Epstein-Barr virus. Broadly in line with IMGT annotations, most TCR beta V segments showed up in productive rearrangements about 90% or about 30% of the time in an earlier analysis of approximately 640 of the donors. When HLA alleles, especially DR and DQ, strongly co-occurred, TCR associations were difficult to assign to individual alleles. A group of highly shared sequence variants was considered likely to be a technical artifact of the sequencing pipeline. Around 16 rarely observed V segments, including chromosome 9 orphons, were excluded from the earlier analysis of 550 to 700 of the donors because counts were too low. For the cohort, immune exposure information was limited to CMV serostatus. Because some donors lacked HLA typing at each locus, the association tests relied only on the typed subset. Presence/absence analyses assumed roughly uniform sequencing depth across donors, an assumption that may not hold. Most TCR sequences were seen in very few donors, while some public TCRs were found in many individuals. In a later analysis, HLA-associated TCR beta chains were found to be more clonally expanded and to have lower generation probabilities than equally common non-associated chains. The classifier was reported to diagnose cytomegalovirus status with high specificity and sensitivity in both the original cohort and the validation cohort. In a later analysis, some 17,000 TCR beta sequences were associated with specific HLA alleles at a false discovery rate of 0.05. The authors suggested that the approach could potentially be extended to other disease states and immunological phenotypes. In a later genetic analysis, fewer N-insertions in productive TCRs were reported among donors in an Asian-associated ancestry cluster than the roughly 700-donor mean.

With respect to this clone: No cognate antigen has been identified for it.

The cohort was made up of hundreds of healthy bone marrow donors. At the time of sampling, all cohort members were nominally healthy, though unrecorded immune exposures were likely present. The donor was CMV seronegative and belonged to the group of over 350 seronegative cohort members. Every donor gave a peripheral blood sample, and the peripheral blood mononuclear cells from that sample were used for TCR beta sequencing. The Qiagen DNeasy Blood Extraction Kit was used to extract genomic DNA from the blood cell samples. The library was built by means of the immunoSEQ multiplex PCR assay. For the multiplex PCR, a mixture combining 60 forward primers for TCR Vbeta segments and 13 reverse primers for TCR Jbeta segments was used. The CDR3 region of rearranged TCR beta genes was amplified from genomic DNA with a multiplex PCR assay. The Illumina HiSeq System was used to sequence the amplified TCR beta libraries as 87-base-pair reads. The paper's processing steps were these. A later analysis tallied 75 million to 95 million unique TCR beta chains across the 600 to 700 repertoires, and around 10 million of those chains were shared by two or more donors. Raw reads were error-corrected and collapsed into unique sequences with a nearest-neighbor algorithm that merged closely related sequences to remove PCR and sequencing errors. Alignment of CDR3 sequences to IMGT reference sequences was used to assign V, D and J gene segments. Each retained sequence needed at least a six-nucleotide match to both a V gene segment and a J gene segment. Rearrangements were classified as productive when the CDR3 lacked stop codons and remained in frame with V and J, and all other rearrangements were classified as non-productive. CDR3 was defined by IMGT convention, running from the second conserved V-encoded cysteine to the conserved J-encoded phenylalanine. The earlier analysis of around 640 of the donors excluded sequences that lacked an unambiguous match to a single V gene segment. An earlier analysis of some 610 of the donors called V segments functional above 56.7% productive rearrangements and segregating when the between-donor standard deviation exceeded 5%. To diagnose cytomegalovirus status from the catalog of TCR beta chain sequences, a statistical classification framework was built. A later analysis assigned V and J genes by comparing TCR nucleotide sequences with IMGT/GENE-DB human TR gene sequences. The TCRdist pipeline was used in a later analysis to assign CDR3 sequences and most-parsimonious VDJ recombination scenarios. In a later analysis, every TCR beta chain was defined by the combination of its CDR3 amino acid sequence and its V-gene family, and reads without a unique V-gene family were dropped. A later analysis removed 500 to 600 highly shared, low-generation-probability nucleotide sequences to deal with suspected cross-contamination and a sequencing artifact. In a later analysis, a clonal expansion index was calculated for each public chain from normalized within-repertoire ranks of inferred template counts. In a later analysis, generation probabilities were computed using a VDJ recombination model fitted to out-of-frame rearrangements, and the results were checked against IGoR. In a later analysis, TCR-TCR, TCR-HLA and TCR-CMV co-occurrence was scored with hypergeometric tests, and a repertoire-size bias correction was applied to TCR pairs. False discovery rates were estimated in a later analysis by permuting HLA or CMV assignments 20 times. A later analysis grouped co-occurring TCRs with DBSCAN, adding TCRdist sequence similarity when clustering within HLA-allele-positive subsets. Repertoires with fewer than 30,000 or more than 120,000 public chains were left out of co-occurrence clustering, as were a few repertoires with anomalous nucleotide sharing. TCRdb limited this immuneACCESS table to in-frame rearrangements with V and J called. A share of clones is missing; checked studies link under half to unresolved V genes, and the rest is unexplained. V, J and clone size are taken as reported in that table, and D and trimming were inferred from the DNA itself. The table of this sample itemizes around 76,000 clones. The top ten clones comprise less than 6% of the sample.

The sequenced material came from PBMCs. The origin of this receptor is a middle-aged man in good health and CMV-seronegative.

The CDR3 region: CASSLYSGGLAGGGTGELFF. The sequenced DNA is TGTGCCAGCAGCTTATATTCCGGGGGGCTAGCGGGAGGAGGAACCGGGGAGCTGTTTTTT. This chain joins TRBV7-8 to TRBJ2-2; TRBD2 agrees with 11 junctional bases. As encoded in the germline V gene, CDR1 is SGHVS while CDR2 is FQNEAQ. V lost 2 bases and J lost 5 bases, and the count of bases not matched to a germline gene is 16. Measured from the cysteine to the phenylalanine, the CDR3 is 20 residues long. The DNA shown is the 60-base CDR3, in frame from base 1. The variable domain in full, with residues beyond the CDR3 obtained from the reference TRBV7-8 and TRBJ2-2 genes, is GAGVSQSPRYKVAKRGQDVALRCDPISGHVSLFWYQQALGQGPEFLTYFQNEAQLDKSGLPSDRFFAERPEGSVSTLKIQRTQQEDSAVYLCASSLYSGGLAGGGTGELFFGEGSRLTVL.